What follows are 29 T cell receptor beta chains derived from one specimen sequenced in a study of blood T cell repertoires in COVID-19. Sequencing used immunoSEQ multiplex PCR; TCRdb keeps in-frame clones, though not all of them. The sample shows 250,000 to 300,000 clones, 75% to 90% of them seen only once. Sequences were obtained from peripheral blood. Receptor source: a man aged 60 to 75 who had recovered from COVID-19.

The CDR3 here is CSVAYRGSGELFF. As DNA, the CDR3 is TGCAGCGTTGCTTACAGGGGCTCCGGGGAGCTGTTTTTT. The V and J genes are TRBV29-1 and TRBJ2-2, with 7 positions matching TRBD1. The V gene end was trimmed by 4 bases and the J gene end by 6 bases; junction bases not matched to a gene: 5. The CDR3 has 13 residues. Looked up from germline, CDR1 is SQVTM and CDR2 is ANQGSEA.

This chain links TRBV11-3 with TRBJ1-1; 7 bases match TRBD1. CDR1 is SGHNT and CDR2 is YENEEA in the germline V gene. The CDR3 is 14 amino acids. V lost 5 bases, J lost 0 bases, and 3 bases stayed unmatched. The CDR3 DNA reads as TGTGCCAGCAGCAAAGACAGGGTGAACACTGAAGCTTTCTTT. Its translation: CASSKDRVNTEAFF.

In this sample, this clone turned up once. The identical CDR3 is also encoded by other nucleotide sequences in the sample. J is TRBJ1-2 and V is TRBV19, with TRBD1 matching 8 bases. The CDR3 contains 14 residues. The J segment lost 4 bases and the V segment lost 7 bases, leaving 8 bases of the junction unmatched. Germline loops: CDR1 LNHDA, CDR2 SQIVND (reference sequence). CDR3 region: CASTPDRVGYGYTF. CDR3 nucleotide sequence: TGTGCCAGTACCCCGGACAGGGTAGGCTATGGCTACACCTTC.

A word on this clone: Distinct nucleotide sequences in the sample also encode this CDR3. This sequence joins TRBV5-1 and TRBJ1-1, with 9 bases lining up with TRBD1. The ends lost 5 bases at V and 5 bases at J; junction bases unmatched: 4. There are 13 residues in the CDR3. Germline loops: CDR1 SGHRS, CDR2 YFSETQ. The CDR3 loop is CASSLQGATEAFF. CDR3 nucleotides: TGCGCCAGCAGTTTACAGGGGGCTACTGAAGCTTTCTTT.

The chain uses TRBV6-4 and TRBJ2-1, with 9 bases matching TRBD2. Germline V gene sequence: CDR1 MRHNA, CDR2 SNTAGT. This CDR3 is 14 amino acids long. Trimming removed 2 bases from V and 4 bases from J; junction bases left unmatched: 0. The chain's CDR3 is CASSDLAGYNEQFF. In DNA, the CDR3 is TGTGCCAGCAGTGACCTAGCGGGATACAATGAGCAGTTCTTC.

J is TRBJ2-1 and V is TRBV7-9, with 9 nucleotides matching TRBD1. J gave up 3 bases and V 6 bases, and 6 bases lay outside the gene matches. The CDR3 is 15 amino acids. Germline V gene sequence: CDR1 SEHNR, CDR2 FQNEAQ (reference sequence). As DNA, the CDR3 is TGTGCCAGCAGTAAGGACAGGGGTGGCTACAATGAGCAGTTCTTC. Its protein is CASSKDRGGYNEQFF. The full variable domain, in which reference TRBV7-9 and TRBJ2-1 provide the parts outside the CDR3, is DTGVSQNPRHKITKRGQNVTFRCDPISEHNRLYWYRQTLGQGPEFLTYFQNEAQLEKSRLLSDRFSAERPKGSFSTLEIQRTEQGDSAMYLCASSKDRGGYNEQFFGPGTRLTVL.

J is TRBJ2-1 and V is TRBV9, with D perhaps matching TRBD2 (6 bases). This CDR3 contains 15 residues. CDR1 SGDLS and CDR2 YYNGEE come from the germline V gene. The V end was cut by 4 bases, the J end by 5 bases, with 16 bases between. For the CDR3, the DNA is TGTGCCAGCAGCCCCACGGGAGTCCGGGACAATGAGCAGTTCTTC. The encoded protein is CASSPTGVRDNEQFF.

This chain connects TRBV28 to TRBJ2-3; 10 bases align to TRBD1. There are 16 residues in the CDR3. Germline values: CDR1 MDHEN, CDR2 SYDVKM. V lost 1 base, J lost 1 base, and 2 bases stayed unmatched. This CDR3 reads CASSLYGTGGTDTQYF. Here the CDR3 DNA reads TGTGCCAGCAGTTTATACGGGACAGGGGGCACAGATACGCAGTATTTT.

The chain couples TRBV25-1 to TRBJ2-1; tentative D call: TRBD1 (5 bases). The V end was cut by 0 bases, the J end by 2 bases, with 14 bases between. CDR3 size: 17 residues. Germline V lookup: CDR1 MGHDK, CDR2 SYGVNS. The CDR3 loop is CASSEYSQGLTYNEQFF. CDR3 nucleotides: TGTGCCAGCAGTGAATATTCGCAGGGCCTAACCTACAATGAGCAGTTCTTC.

Worth noting for this clone: Within the sample, other DNA sequences also encode this same CDR3. This chain connects TRBV5-1 to TRBJ2-1; 9 bases match TRBD2. The CDR3 length is 15 residues. Trimming cost V 2 bases and J 4 bases; bases outside gene matches: 4. Germline assignment: CDR1 SGHRS and CDR2 YFSETQ. The CDR3 bases are TGCGCCAGCAGCTTACAGCGGGGGGATTACAATGAGCAGTTCTTC. It specifies CASSLQRGDYNEQFF.

V usage is TRBV9 and J usage is TRBJ1-5; weak D call: TRBD1 (5 bases). Germline CDR1 and CDR2: SGDLS and YYNGEE. V was trimmed by 0 bases and J by 0 bases, leaving 7 bases between them. This CDR3 has 15 residues. The DNA for the CDR3 is TGTGCCAGCAGCGTAGGGGGCGCTAGCAATCAGCCCCAGCATTTT. Protein product: CASSVGGASNQPQHF.

The chain has TRBV11-3 and TRBJ2-2; 10 bases are shared with TRBD1. V was pared by 4 bases and J by 6 bases, with 8 bases of the junction left unmatched. Germline values: CDR1 SGHNT, CDR2 YENEEA. The CDR3 totals 16 residues. The CDR3: CASSSRDRGVPGELFF. The CDR3, as DNA: TGTGCCAGCAGCTCCCGGGACAGGGGTGTGCCCGGGGAGCTGTTTTTT.

The chain couples TRBV30 to TRBJ1-6; TRBD1 aligns across 7 bases. V lost 3 bases to trimming and J lost 6 bases; unmatched junction nucleotides: 5. The CDR3 sequence is 14 residues long. Germline CDR1 and CDR2: GTSNPN and SVGIG (reference sequence). The DNA for the CDR3 is TGTGCCTGGAGGATTAAGGGGGCTAATTCACCCCTCCACTTT. This translates into CAWRIKGANSPLHF.

The chain links TRBV25-1 to TRBJ2-4; 13 nucleotides line up with TRBD2. The CDR3 runs to 16 residues. From germline, CDR1 is MGHDK and CDR2 SYGVNS. V shed 1 base, J shed 10 bases, and the junction held 7 bases outside the gene matches. This CDR3 reads CASSESTSGRAGIQYF. DNA of the CDR3: TGTGCCAGCAGTGAATCCACTAGCGGGAGGGCTGGTATTCAGTACTTC.

Points on this clone: Distinct nucleotide sequences in the sample also encode this CDR3. The CDR3 DNA is TGTGCCAGCTCACAGGGGCAGAACACTGAAGCTTTCTTT. Protein sequence: CASSQGQNTEAFF. The rearrangement links TRBV18 to TRBJ1-1, with a tentative D call TRBD1 (5 bases). CDR1 is KGHSH and CDR2 is LQKENI in the germline V gene. This CDR3 is built from 13 residues. Trimming took off 4 bases at V and 1 base at J, with 7 bases between the two ends.

This chain connects TRBV15 to TRBJ1-1; D gene uncertain. The length of the CDR3 is 14 residues. V gave up 5 bases and J gave up 3 bases, with 13 bases separating them. The germline V gene has CDR1 LNHNV and CDR2 YYDKDF (reference sequence). As DNA, the CDR3 is TGTGCCACCAGCCGAGGGCATCGGGACACTGAAGCTTTCTTT. The encoded protein is CATSRGHRDTEAFF. Variable domain in full (rest from reference TRBV15 and TRBJ1-1): DAMVIQNPRYQVTQFGKPVTLSCSQTLNHNVMYWYQQKSSQAPKLLFHYYDKDFNNEADTPDNFQSRRPNTSFCFLDIRSPGLGDTAMYLCATSRGHRDTEAFFGQGTRLTVV.

The rearrangement joins TRBV3-1 (or the pseudogene TRBV3-2) to TRBJ1-6; D might be TRBD1 (5 bases). The CDR3 has 16 amino acids. V was shortened by 4 bases and J by 5 bases, with 15 bases between the two germline ends. Per germline, CDR1 LGHDT and CDR2 YNNKEL (reference sequence). The CDR3 DNA reads TGTGCCAGCAGCCTCCGAGTGACAGTCCATAATTCACCCCTCCACTTT. Translation gives CASSLRVTVHNSPLHF.

V gene TRBV15 combines with J gene TRBJ2-5; D is possibly TRBD2 (6 bases). Germline V gene sequence: CDR1 LNHNV, CDR2 YYDKDF (reference sequence). Trimming took off 0 bases at V and 5 bases at J, with 13 bases between the two ends. The CDR3 loop spans 15 amino acids. In nucleotides, the CDR3 is TGTGCCACCAGCAGAGAAGGGGACTCGGGTGAGACCCAGTACTTC. This encodes CATSREGDSGETQYF.

The gene calls are TRBV21-1 and TRBJ2-7; TRBD2, the table's D call, was not compared with the DNA. TRBV21-1 is deemed a pseudogene. This CDR3 is 13 amino acids long. CDR3 sequence reads: CASSKVPLYEQYF. The DNA for the CDR3 is TGTGCCAGCAGCAAAGTGCCACTCTACGAGCAGTACTTC.

The chain combines TRBV11-2 with TRBJ2-6; no reliable D call. Looked up from germline, CDR1 is SGHAT and CDR2 is FQNNGV. This CDR3 spans 14 amino acids. Trimming took off 6 bases at V and 0 bases at J, with 6 bases between the two ends. CDR3 in DNA: TGTGCCAGCAGTAAAATCTCTGGGGCCAACGTCCTGACTTTC. Translating gives CASSKISGANVLTF.

The chain joins TRBV3-1 (or the pseudogene TRBV3-2) to TRBJ1-1, with a weak D call TRBD1 (6 bases). V shed 4 bases and J shed 2 bases, with 14 bases lying between them. Germline CDR1 LGHDT, CDR2 YNNKEL (reference sequence). CDR3 size: 15 residues. The CDR3 DNA is TGTGCCAGCAGCCGAACAGCACAGGGAAACACTGAAGCTTTCTTT. It encodes CASSRTAQGNTEAFF.

The V gene is TRBV16, the J gene TRBJ1-4; 7 bases are shared with TRBD1. The V segment lost 2 bases and the J segment 7 bases; nucleotides outside the gene matches: 16. This CDR3 spans 18 amino acids. Germline V lookup: CDR1 KGHSY, CDR2 FQNENV. The CDR3 reads CASSQRGDVRQGGEKLFF. As DNA, the CDR3 is TGTGCCAGCAGCCAACGAGGAGATGTGAGACAGGGCGGTGAAAAACTGTTTTTT.

J is TRBJ2-5 and V is TRBV7-2; TRBD1 matches at 10 bases. The CDR3 is 16 residues long. Germline V gene sequence: CDR1 SGHTA, CDR2 FQGNSA. After removal of 6 bases from V and 0 bases from J, the junction contained 7 bases not matched to a gene. In DNA form, the CDR3 reads TGTGCCAGCAGTATGGGACAGGGGTTGTACCAAGAGACCCAGTACTTC. Amino acid sequence: CASSMGQGLYQETQYF. The full variable domain, its missing parts supplied by reference TRBV7-2 and TRBJ2-5, is GAGVSQSPSNKVTEKGKDVELRCDPISGHTALYWYRQSLGQGLEFLIYFQGNSAPDKSGLPSDRFSAERTGGSVSTLTIQRTQQEDSAVYLCASSMGQGLYQETQYFGPGTRLLVL.

The J gene is TRBJ2-6, the V gene TRBV7-7; a possible D gene is TRBD2 (6 bases). The V and J ends lost 2 bases and 0 bases respectively, with 11 bases between them. Germline CDR1 SSHAT, CDR2 FNYEAQ (reference sequence). This CDR3 is 17 amino acids long. The CDR3 loop reads CASSLRSGSSGANVLTF. CDR3 nucleotide sequence: TGTGCCAGCAGCTTAAGGAGCGGGTCCTCTGGGGCCAACGTCCTGACTTTC.

V usage is TRBV3-1 (or the pseudogene TRBV3-2) and J usage is TRBJ2-1; D is unresolved. In germline, CDR1 is LGHDT, CDR2 YNNKEL (reference sequence). V lost 3 bases and J lost 9, with 9 bases in between. The CDR3 runs 12 residues. CDR3 amino acids: CASSQFSVEQFF. CDR3 coding DNA: TGTGCCAGCAGCCAGTTTTCCGTTGAGCAGTTCTTC.

This clone was seen a handful of times. The rearrangement links TRBV6-2 or TRBV6-3 to TRBJ2-4; the D gene is possibly TRBD1 (6 bases). CDR3 size: 14 residues. The ends were cut back, 5 bases at V and 0 bases at J, with 8 bases in the middle. Looked up from germline, CDR1 is MNHEY and CDR2 is SVGEGT. Here the CDR3 reads CASSPTGAKNIQYF. Here the CDR3 DNA reads TGTGCCAGCAGTCCGACAGGAGCCAAAAACATTCAGTACTTC.

The chain couples TRBV3-1 (or the pseudogene TRBV3-2) to TRBJ2-1, with TRBD2 matching 13 bases. Unmatched junction bases numbered 9, after V lost 1 base and J lost 0 bases. This CDR3 is 20 amino acids long. Germline V gene sequence: CDR1 LGHDT, CDR2 YNNKEL (reference sequence). CDR3: CASSQAFGLAGVSSYNEQFF. The CDR3 nucleotides read TGTGCCAGCAGCCAAGCCTTCGGACTAGCGGGGGTCAGCTCCTACAATGAGCAGTTCTTC.

V is TRBV5-6 and J is TRBJ2-2; D may be TRBD1 (6 bases). CDR3 size: 16 residues. V lost 3 bases and J lost 2, with 14 bases in between. In germline, CDR1 is SGHDT, CDR2 YYEEEE. CDR3 coding DNA: TGTGCCAGCAGCTCGCTGGGCAGGGGTAACACCGGGGAGCTGTTTTTT. Translated: CASSSLGRGNTGELFF.

The J gene is TRBJ2-7, the V gene TRBV30; TRBD1 is a possible D gene (6 bases). From germline, CDR1 is GTSNPN and CDR2 SVGIG (reference sequence). The V and J ends lost 1 base and 4 bases respectively, with 14 bases between them. This CDR3 has 14 residues. This CDR3 is CAWSGRGRGYEQYF. Here the CDR3 DNA reads TGTGCCTGGAGTGGCAGGGGAAGGGGGTACGAGCAGTACTTC.